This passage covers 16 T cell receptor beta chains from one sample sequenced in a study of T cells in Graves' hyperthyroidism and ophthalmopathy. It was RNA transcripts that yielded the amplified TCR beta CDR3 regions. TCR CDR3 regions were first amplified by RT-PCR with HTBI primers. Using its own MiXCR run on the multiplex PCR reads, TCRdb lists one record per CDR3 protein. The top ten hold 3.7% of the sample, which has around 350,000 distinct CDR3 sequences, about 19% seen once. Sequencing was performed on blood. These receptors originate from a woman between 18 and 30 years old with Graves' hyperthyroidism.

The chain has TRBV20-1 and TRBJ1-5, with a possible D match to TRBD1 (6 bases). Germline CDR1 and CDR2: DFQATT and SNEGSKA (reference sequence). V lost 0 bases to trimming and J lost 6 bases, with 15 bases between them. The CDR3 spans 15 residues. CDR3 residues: CSARDVKGGPQPQHF. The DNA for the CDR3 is TGCAGTGCTAGAGATGTTAAGGGGGGCCCTCAGCCCCAGCATTTT.

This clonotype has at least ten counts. The CDR3 DNA is TGTGCCAGCAGCCTACTTGGTAGTGAAAAGACCCAGTACTTC. Translated: CASSLLGSEKTQYF. This sequence joins TRBV27 and TRBJ2-5, with D hard to call. The germline V gene encodes CDR1 MNHEY and CDR2 SMNVEV (reference sequence). V was pared by 6 bases and J by 6 bases, with 17 bases between. The CDR3 is 14 residues long.

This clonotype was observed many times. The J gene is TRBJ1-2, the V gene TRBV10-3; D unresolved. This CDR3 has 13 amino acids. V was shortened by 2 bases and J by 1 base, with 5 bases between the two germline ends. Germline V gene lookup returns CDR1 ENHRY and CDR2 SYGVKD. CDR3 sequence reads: CAISETSNYGYTF. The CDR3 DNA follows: TGTGCCATCAGTGAGACCAGTAACTATGGCTACACCTTC.

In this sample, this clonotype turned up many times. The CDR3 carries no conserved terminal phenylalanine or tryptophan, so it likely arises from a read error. This chain's CDR3 is CASIGRLAGARETQYL. Here the CDR3 DNA reads TGTGCCAGCATCGGCCGGCTAGCGGGGGCTCGGGAGACCCAGTACCTC. The rearrangement uses TRBV6-2 or TRBV6-3 and TRBJ2-5, with TRBD2 identical over 10 bases. From germline, CDR1 is MNHEY and CDR2 SVGEGT. With 7 bases clipped from V and 5 bases from J, the junction kept 13 bases outside the gene matches. This CDR3 region has 16 residues.

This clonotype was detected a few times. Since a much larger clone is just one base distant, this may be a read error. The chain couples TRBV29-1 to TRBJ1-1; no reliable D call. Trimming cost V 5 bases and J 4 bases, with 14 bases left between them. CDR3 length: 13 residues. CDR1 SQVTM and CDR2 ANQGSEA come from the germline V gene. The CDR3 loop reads CSVRKQTITEAFF. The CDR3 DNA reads TGCAGCGTTAGGAAACAGACGATCACTGAAGCTTTCTTT.

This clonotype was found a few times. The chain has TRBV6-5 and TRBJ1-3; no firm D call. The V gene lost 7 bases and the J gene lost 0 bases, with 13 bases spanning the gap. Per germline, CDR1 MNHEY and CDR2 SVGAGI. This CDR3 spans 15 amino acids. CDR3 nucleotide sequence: TGTGCCAGCACCGTGGACCCCCTCTCTGGAAACACCATATATTTT. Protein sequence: CASTVDPLSGNTIYF.

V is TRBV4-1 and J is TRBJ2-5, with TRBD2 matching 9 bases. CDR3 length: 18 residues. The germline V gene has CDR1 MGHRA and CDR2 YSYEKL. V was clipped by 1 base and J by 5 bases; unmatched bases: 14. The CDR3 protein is CASSQVPFSGGQKETQYF. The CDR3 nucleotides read TGCGCCAGCAGCCAAGTCCCCTTTAGCGGGGGTCAAAAGGAGACCCAGTACTTC.

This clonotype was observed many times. The CDR3 DNA reads as TGCAGTGCTACTAGCGGGGGTTCCTACGAGCAGTACTTC. Its translation is CSATSGGSYEQYF. This chain connects TRBV20-1 to TRBJ2-7; 10 bases agree with TRBD2. The germline V gene has CDR1 DFQATT and CDR2 SNEGSKA (reference sequence). V was pared by 4 bases and J by 1 base, with 1 base of the junction left unmatched. The CDR3 is 13 amino acids.

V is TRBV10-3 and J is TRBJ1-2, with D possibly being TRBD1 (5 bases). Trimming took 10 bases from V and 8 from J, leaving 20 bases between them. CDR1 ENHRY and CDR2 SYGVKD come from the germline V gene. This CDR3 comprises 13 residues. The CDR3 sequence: CATFGQGKQGYTF. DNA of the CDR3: TGTGCCACCTTCGGGCAGGGAAAGCAAGGCTACACCTTC.

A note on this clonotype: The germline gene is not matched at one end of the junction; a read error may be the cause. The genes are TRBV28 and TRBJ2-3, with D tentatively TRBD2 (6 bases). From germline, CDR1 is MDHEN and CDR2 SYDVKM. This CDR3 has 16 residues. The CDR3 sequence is CAGSLTSISSTDTQYF. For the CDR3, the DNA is TGTGCCGGCAGTCTTACTAGCATTTCTAGCACAGATACGCAGTATTTT.

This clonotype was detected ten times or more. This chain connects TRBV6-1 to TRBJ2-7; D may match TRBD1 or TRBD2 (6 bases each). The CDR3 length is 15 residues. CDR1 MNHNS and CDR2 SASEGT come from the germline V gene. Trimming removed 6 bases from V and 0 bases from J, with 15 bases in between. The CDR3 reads CASRKGGKVSYEQYF. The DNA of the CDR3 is TGTGCCAGCAGGAAAGGGGGGAAGGTCTCCTACGAGCAGTACTTC.

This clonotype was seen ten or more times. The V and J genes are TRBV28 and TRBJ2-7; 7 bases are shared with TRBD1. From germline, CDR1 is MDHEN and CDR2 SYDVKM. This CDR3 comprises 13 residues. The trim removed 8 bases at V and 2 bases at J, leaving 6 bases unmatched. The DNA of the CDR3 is TGTGCCAGCCGGGACAGTACTACCTACGAGCAGTACTTC. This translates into CASRDSTTYEQYF. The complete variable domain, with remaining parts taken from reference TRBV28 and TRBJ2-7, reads DVKVTQSSRYLVKRTGEKVFLECVQDMDHENMFWYRQDPGLGLRLIYFSYDVKMKEKGDIPEGYSVSREKKERFSLILESASTNQTSMYLCASRDSTTYEQYFGPGTRLTVT.

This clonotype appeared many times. CDR3 nucleotide sequence: TGCGCCAGCAGACTGGACGGCCTAAATCAGCCCCAGCATTTT. Protein product: CASRLDGLNQPQHF. V usage is TRBV5-1 and J usage is TRBJ1-5; D gene uncertain. CDR3 length equals 14 residues. Germline CDR1 reads SGHRS; CDR2 reads YFSETQ. V dropped 5 bases and J dropped 4 bases, with 13 bases sitting between them.

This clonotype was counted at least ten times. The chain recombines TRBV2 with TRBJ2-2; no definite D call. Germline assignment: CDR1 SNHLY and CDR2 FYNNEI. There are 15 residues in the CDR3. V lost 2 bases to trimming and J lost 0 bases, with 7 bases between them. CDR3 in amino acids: CASSERRSNTGELFF. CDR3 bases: TGTGCCAGCAGTGAACGTCGGTCGAACACCGGGGAGCTGTTTTTT.

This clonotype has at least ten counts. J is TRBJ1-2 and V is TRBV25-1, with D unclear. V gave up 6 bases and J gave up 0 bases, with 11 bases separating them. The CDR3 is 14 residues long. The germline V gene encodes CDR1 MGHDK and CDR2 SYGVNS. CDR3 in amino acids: CASRPGPANYGYTF. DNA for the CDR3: TGTGCCAGCAGGCCGGGCCCCGCTAACTATGGCTACACCTTC.

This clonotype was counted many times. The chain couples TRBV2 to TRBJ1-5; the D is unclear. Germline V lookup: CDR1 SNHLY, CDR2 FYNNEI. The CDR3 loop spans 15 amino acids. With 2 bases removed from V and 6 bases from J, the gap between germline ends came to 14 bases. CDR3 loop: CASSEFGRDAQPQHF. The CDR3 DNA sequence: TGTGCCAGCAGTGAATTTGGTAGGGATGCTCAGCCCCAGCATTTT.